Given below is one T cell receptor (beta chain) in context. Antigen unknown. This CDR3 has 16 amino acids. Germline CDR1 reads MNHEY; CDR2 reads SVGAGI. After removal of 2 bases from V and 1 base from J, the junction contained 7 bases not matched to a gene. This sample is drawn from a study of beta chain features in type 1 diabetes. Whole-study context: No patient-donor differences in age, gender, total cells or subset yield.

Study conclusions and caveats: People with Type 1 diabetes carried modestly yet significantly shorter TCRB CDR3s in all four CD4+ subsets. The naive, central memory and Treg TCRB repertoires looked more alike in patients than they did in healthy donors. The analysis here could not establish whether HLA type shapes TCRB rearrangement.

Expressed TCRB transcripts got sequenced, as all isolated RNA was reverse transcribed. The study sequenced naive, central memory and regulatory T cell samples to an average of around 3.5 million reads. Assay: immunoSEQ multiplex PCR; the TCRdb copy retains only in-frame clones and omits some. The sample includes under 350,000 clones, about 24% seen only once; the top ten take about 0.012%. The sequence derives from a woman under 40 with type 1 diabetes. Sequenced material: naive CD4+ T cells from blood. V is TRBV6-5 and J is TRBJ2-7; 8 bases fit TRBD2. This CDR3 reads CASSYAGLAPSYEQYF. For the CDR3, the DNA is TGTGCCAGCAGTTACGCAGGACTAGCCCCATCCTACGAGCAGTACTTC.